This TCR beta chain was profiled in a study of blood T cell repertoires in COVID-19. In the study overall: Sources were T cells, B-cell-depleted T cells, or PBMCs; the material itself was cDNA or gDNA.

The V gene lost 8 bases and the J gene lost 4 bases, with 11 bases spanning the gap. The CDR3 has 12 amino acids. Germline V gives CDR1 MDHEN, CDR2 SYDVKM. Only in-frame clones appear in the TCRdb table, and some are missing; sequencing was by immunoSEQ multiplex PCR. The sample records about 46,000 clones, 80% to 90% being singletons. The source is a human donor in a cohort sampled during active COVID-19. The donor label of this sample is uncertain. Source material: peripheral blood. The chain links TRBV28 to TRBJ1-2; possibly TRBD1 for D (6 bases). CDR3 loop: CASSGERYGYTF. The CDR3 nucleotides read TGTGCCAGCTCAGGGGAACGCTATGGCTACACCTTC.